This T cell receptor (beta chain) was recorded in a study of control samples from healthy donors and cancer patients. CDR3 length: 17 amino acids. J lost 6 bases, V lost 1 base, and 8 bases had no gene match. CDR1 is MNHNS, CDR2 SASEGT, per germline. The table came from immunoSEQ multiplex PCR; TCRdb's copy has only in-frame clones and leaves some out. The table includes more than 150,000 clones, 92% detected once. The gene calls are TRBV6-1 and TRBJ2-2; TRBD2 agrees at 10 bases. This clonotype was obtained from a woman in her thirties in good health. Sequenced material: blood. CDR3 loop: CASSEEGQAGGPGELFF. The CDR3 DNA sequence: TGTGCCAGCAGTGAAGAAGGTCAAGCGGGAGGGCCCGGGGAGCTGTTTTTT.